The rows below give T cell receptor beta chains drawn from one sample of a study of blood T cell repertoires in COVID-19. Profiled with immunoSEQ multiplex PCR; TCRdb holds only in-frame clones, not every one. The data contain roughly 190,000 clones, about 80% of them singletons. Sequenced input: peripheral blood. The source is a woman in her fifties or sixties with active or convalescent COVID-19. CDR3s include the opening cysteine and the closing phenylalanine or tryptophan. The D gene is left open where the match is weak. Rows may omit the clone size; those that give it use once, few, many or a size class.

clone_size	v_call	j_call	d_call	cdr3_aa	cdr3_nt
few	TRBV2	TRBJ1-6	TRBD1	CAGRQGLYSPLHF	TGTGCCGGCCGACAGGGATTGTATTCACCCCTCCACTTT
.	TRBV9	TRBJ2-3	TRBD2	CASSVGVAGGVTDTQYF	TGTGCCAGCAGCGTAGGGGTAGCGGGGGGCGTCACAGATACGCAGTATTTT
.	TRBV18	TRBJ2-5	.	CASSPGYQETQYF	TGTGCCAGCTCACCGGGCTACCAAGAGACCCAGTACTTC
few	TRBV11-3	TRBJ2-5	.	CASSSSGEQETQYF	TGTGCCAGCAGCTCCTCGGGGGAACAAGAGACCCAGTACTTC
.	TRBV5-1	TRBJ2-3	TRBD2	CASSRTGGNTDTQYF	TGCGCCAGCAGCCGGACGGGGGGGAACACAGATACGCAGTATTTT
.	TRBV11-2	TRBJ2-3	TRBD2	CASSILAYTDTQYF	TGTGCCAGCAGCATACTAGCGTACACAGATACGCAGTATTTT
few	TRBV7-9	TRBJ1-4	.	CASSFGGEKLFF	TGTGCCAGCAGCTTCGGGGGTGAAAAACTGTTTTTT
few	TRBV28	TRBJ2-1	TRBD2	CASSLFTSGSYEQFF	TGTGCCAGCAGTTTATTCACTAGCGGGAGCTATGAGCAGTTCTTC
once	TRBV6-5	TRBJ1-3	.	CASSSDGGAGNTIYF	TGTGCCAGCAGTTCCGATGGGGGGGCTGGAAACACCATATATTTT
.	TRBV3-1/TRBV3-2	TRBJ2-5	.	CASSQDFETQYF	TGTGCCAGCAGCCAAGACTTCGAGACCCAGTACTTC
.	TRBV2	TRBJ1-5	.	CASSTGQSNQPQHF	TGTGCCAGCAGTACAGGACAGAGCAATCAGCCCCAGCATTTT
.	TRBV10-3	TRBJ2-3	.	CAISTGTPGTDTQYF	TGTGCCATCAGTACCGGGACACCCGGCACAGATACGCAGTATTTT
.	TRBV30	TRBJ2-1	TRBD2	CAWSELAGYNEQFF	TGTGCCTGGAGTGAACTAGCGGGGTACAATGAGCAGTTCTTC
.	TRBV4-3	TRBJ1-1	.	CASSQDLSGKPEAFF	TGCGCCAGCAGCCAAGATCTCAGCGGTAAACCTGAAGCTTTCTTT
.	TRBV28	TRBJ1-2	.	CASTTPGGSGYTF	TGTGCCAGCACCACACCGGGGGGCTCGGGCTACACCTTC
once	TRBV9	TRBJ2-1	TRBD2	CASSVGGLAADEQFF	TGTGCCAGCAGCGTAGGCGGACTAGCGGCCGATGAGCAGTTCTTC
.	TRBV6-2/TRBV6-3	TRBJ2-5	TRBD2	CASTPRGAGVETQYF	TGTGCCAGCACCCCGAGAGGAGCGGGAGTGGAGACCCAGTACTTC
.	TRBV28	TRBJ1-1	TRBD1	CASRGQGVNTEAFF	TGTGCCAGCAGGGGGCAGGGGGTGAACACTGAAGCTTTCTTT
.	TRBV5-6	TRBJ1-3	.	CASSNPGTGNTIYF	TGTGCCAGCAGCAATCCAGGGACTGGAAACACCATATATTTT
.	TRBV5-6	TRBJ1-5	TRBD1	CASSLGTGGLAQHF	TGTGCCAGCAGCTTGGGGACAGGAGGTTTGGCCCAGCATTTT
.	TRBV3-1/TRBV3-2	TRBJ2-5	TRBD2	CASSLLAGENQETQYF	TGTGCCAGCAGCCTCCTAGCGGGGGAGAACCAAGAGACCCAGTACTTC
.	TRBV30	TRBJ1-4	TRBD1	CAFRGRREKLFF	TGTGCCTTCAGGGGGCGCCGGGAAAAACTGTTTTTT
.	TRBV19	TRBJ1-1	TRBD1	CASSPSGGMNTEAFF	TGTGCCAGTAGTCCTTCAGGGGGAATGAACACTGAAGCTTTCTTT
.	TRBV3-1/TRBV3-2	TRBJ2-5	TRBD2	CASRLAGEKTQYF	TGTGCCAGCCGACTAGCGGGAGAGAAGACCCAGTACTTC
once	TRBV7-2	TRBJ1-2	.	CASSLALLGGGYTF	TGTGCCAGCAGCTTAGCCCTTCTGGGGGGTGGCTACACCTTC
.	TRBV11-2	TRBJ2-7	.	CASSFTRTYEQYF	TGTGCCAGCAGCTTTACGAGGACTTACGAGCAGTACTTC
.	TRBV2	TRBJ2-1	TRBD1	CASSGQGAGEQFF	TGTGCCAGCAGTGGACAGGGGGCGGGGGAGCAGTTCTTC
once	TRBV18	TRBJ1-2	.	CASSTRTDYGYTF	TGTGCCAGCTCAACCCGAACAGACTATGGCTACACCTTC
.	TRBV11-1	TRBJ1-3	.	CANSLASGVTGNTIYF	TGTGCCAACAGCTTAGCGAGCGGGGTAACTGGAAACACCATATATTTT
.	TRBV5-6	TRBJ1-2	.	CASSRGNYGYTF	TGTGCCAGCAGCAGGGGGAACTATGGCTACACCTTC
few	TRBV18	TRBJ2-1	TRBD1	CASSPQGAIGNEQFF	TGTGCCAGCTCACCCCAGGGGGCCATAGGGAATGAGCAGTTCTTC
.	TRBV5-1	TRBJ2-5	TRBD1	CASSLRDSAQYF	TGCGCCAGCAGCTTGAGGGACAGTGCCCAGTACTTC
.	TRBV6-6	TRBJ2-7	TRBD2	CASSYSIGGSYEQYF	TGTGCCAGCAGTTACTCGATCGGGGGGTCCTACGAGCAGTACTTC
.	TRBV7-8	TRBJ2-5	TRBD1	CASSLGTALHTQYF	TGTGCCAGCAGCCTTGGGACAGCCCTTCACACCCAGTACTTC
.	TRBV11-3	TRBJ2-3	.	CASSLPGKDTQYF	TGTGCCAGCAGCTTACCGGGAAAAGATACGCAGTATTTT
.	TRBV11-3	TRBJ2-7	.	CASSLGSDSGYEQYF	TGTGCCAGCAGCTTAGGCTCCGATTCGGGGTACGAGCAGTACTTC
few	TRBV14	TRBJ1-1	.	CASSQVRGSEAFF	TGTGCCAGCAGCCAAGTTAGGGGCAGTGAAGCTTTCTTT
.	TRBV28	TRBJ2-3	.	CASSLGGGLTDTQYF	TGTGCCAGCAGTCTCGGGGGAGGACTCACAGATACGCAGTATTTT
.	TRBV4-3	TRBJ2-1	.	CASQGYYNEQFF	TGCGCCAGCCAGGGGTACTACAATGAGCAGTTCTTC
.	TRBV12-3/TRBV12-4	TRBJ1-2	.	CASSLESYGYTF	TGTGCCAGCAGTTTAGAGAGCTATGGCTACACCTTC
few	TRBV28	TRBJ2-2	TRBD2	CASSKPPVTSGRRWTGELFF	TGTGCCAGCAGTAAGCCCCCCGTGACTAGCGGTCGACGGTGGACCGGGGAGCTGTTTTTT
once	TRBV18	TRBJ2-2	.	CASSPRGASTGELFF	TGTGCCAGCTCCCCCCGGGGGGCTAGCACCGGGGAGCTGTTTTTT
.	TRBV6-6	TRBJ2-3	.	CASSPTRSSTDTQYF	TGTGCCAGCAGCCCGACTAGATCTAGCACAGATACGCAGTATTTT